What follows is one T cell receptor beta chain and its context. Germline V gives CDR1 LGHNA, CDR2 YNFKEQ. The length of the CDR3 is 14 residues. V lost 5 bases, J lost 0 bases, and 10 bases lay in between. These data belong to a study of blood T cells in healthy people across ages. Together with a sample-barcoded 5' primer, a J-beta primer mix was included in a second PCR lasting roughly 6 to 12 cycles. A template-switch adaptor containing 12 random nucleotides labeled each cDNA molecule. TCRdb re-called the 5' RACE reads with MiXCR, one entry per CDR3 protein. In the table there are around 1,500,000 distinct CDR3 sequences, around 42% of which are singletons.

Material for sequencing was blood. This rearrangement joins TRBV4-2 to TRBJ2-5, with D perhaps TRBD2 (6 bases). The sequence derives from a woman under 30 in good health. The CDR3 DNA sequence: TGTGCCAGCAGCTACGAGCGGGACCAAGAGACCCAGTACTTC. This encodes CASSYERDQETQYF.